A single sample is the source of the 18 T cell receptor beta chains below, sequenced in a study of Ad26.COV2.S vaccination and SARS-CoV-2 variants. Treatment indicated: roughly 18 received Ad26.COV2.S at low or high dose, single or two shots; 5 received placebo; per-sample allocation not given. The study sampled participants on day 63 after the first vaccine or placebo injection. The protocol was immunoSEQ multiplex PCR, while the TCRdb copy is restricted to in-frame clones and leaves out a portion. This repertoire shows around 370,000 clones, 80% to 90% found once; its top ten account for 3.3%. The source material was peripheral blood, sampled in a trial of Ad26.COV2.S vaccine versus placebo. These receptors were obtained from a person aged 18-65 years who received the Ad26.COV2.S COVID-19 vaccine or a placebo.

This chain uses TRBV7-2 with TRBJ2-3; 12 bases fit TRBD1. With V trimmed by 5 bases and J by 6 bases, 6 bases remained unmatched. Germline assignment: CDR1 SGHTA and CDR2 FQGNSA. CDR3 size: 15 residues. CDR3 DNA: TGTGCCAGCAGCCCAGCCGGGACAGGGGGCGATACGCAGTATTTT. Translating gives CASSPAGTGGDTQYF.

This sequence joins TRBV5-1 and TRBJ2-3; no firm D call. Germline CDR1 reads SGHRS; CDR2 reads YFSETQ. V lost 6 bases and J 0 bases, leaving 14 bases between the germline ends. This CDR3 is built from 15 residues. The CDR3 DNA reads TGCGCCAGCACCTTACATATTACTAGCACAGATACGCAGTATTTT. Its protein is CASTLHITSTDTQYF. The full variable domain, in which reference TRBV5-1 and TRBJ2-3 provide the parts outside the CDR3, is KAGVTQTPRYLIKTRGQQVTLSCSPISGHRSVSWYQQTPGQGLQFLFEYFSETQRNKGNFPGRFSGRQFSNSRSEMNVSTLELGDSALYLCASTLHITSTDTQYFGPGTRLTVL.

This chain uses TRBV9 with TRBJ1-1; 7 bases fit TRBD1. CDR3 length equals 16 residues. Germline-derived CDR1 and CDR2 are SGDLS and YYNGEE. The junction had 8 bases not matched to a gene; V was cut back by 0 bases and J by 3 bases. DNA of the CDR3: TGTGCCAGCAGCGTAGTTATTGGCGACAGGGACACTGAAGCTTTCTTT. It yields the protein CASSVVIGDRDTEAFF.

The rearrangement uses TRBV28 and TRBJ1-1, with D possibly TRBD1 on 6 matching bases. The CDR3 loop spans 14 amino acids. Deletions cut 6 bases from V and 4 bases from J, with 15 bases between. Germline V gene data show CDR1 as MDHEN and CDR2 as SYDVKM. CDR3 nucleotides: TGTGCCAGCAGGCCCCTACAGGGCTTCACTGAAGCTTTCTTT. Translating gives CASRPLQGFTEAFF. The full variable domain, its missing parts supplied by reference TRBV28 and TRBJ1-1, is DVKVTQSSRYLVKRTGEKVFLECVQDMDHENMFWYRQDPGLGLRLIYFSYDVKMKEKGDIPEGYSVSREKKERFSLILESASTNQTSMYLCASRPLQGFTEAFFGQGTRLTVV.

A single count supports this clone. J is TRBJ2-3 and V is TRBV29-1; D remains ambiguous. Trimming removed 3 bases from V and 3 bases from J, with 1 base in between. Germline CDR1 and CDR2: SQVTM and ANQGSEA. This CDR3 has 10 amino acids. The CDR3 DNA sequence: TGCAGCGTTGAGACAGATACGCAGTATTTT. Translating it yields CSVETDTQYF.

This chain connects TRBV18 to TRBJ2-7, with TRBD1 matching over 8 bases. Germline loops: CDR1 KGHSH, CDR2 LQKENI. V trimming: 5 bases; J trimming: 5 bases; junction bases outside the gene matches: 5. The CDR3 sequence is 13 residues long. The CDR3 region has the DNA TGTGCCAGCTCATCAGGACAGGGTGACGAGCAGTACTTC. Translation: CASSSGQGDEQYF.

V and J are TRBV4-3 and TRBJ2-7; no clear D. The CDR3 totals 16 residues. The V and J ends lost 0 bases and 2 bases respectively, with 14 bases between them. The V gene's germline CDR1 is LGHNA and CDR2 YSLEER. The CDR3 nucleotides are TGCGCCAGCAGCCAAGATATGGGCCCAGAGCCCTACGAGCAGTACTTC. Amino acid sequence: CASSQDMGPEPYEQYF.

The chain links TRBV9 to TRBJ2-7, with D possibly matching TRBD1 (6 bases). CDR1 SGDLS and CDR2 YYNGEE come from the germline V gene. The CDR3 is 13 amino acids. The V gene lost 0 bases and the J gene lost 4 bases, with 8 bases spanning the gap. The CDR3 region is CASSVAQGYEQYF. DNA for the CDR3: TGTGCCAGCAGCGTAGCCCAGGGGTACGAGCAGTACTTC.

V gene TRBV5-1 combines with J gene TRBJ2-3; D is unresolved. Trimming pared 3 bases from V and 5 bases from J, leaving 16 bases between. The CDR3 spans 15 residues. Germline assignment: CDR1 SGHRS and CDR2 YFSETQ. DNA for the CDR3: TGCGCCAGCAGCTACCTTATCGGGCTGAGAGATACGCAGTATTTT. Translation gives CASSYLIGLRDTQYF.

The J gene is TRBJ2-1, the V gene TRBV6-1, with a possible D match to TRBD1 (6 bases). This CDR3 comprises 16 residues. Germline V gene lookup returns CDR1 MNHNS and CDR2 SASEGT. Trimming stripped 4 bases from V and 2 bases from J, with 15 bases between. The CDR3 loop is CASSGGHAPTYNEQFF. CDR3 nucleotides: TGTGCCAGCAGTGGGGGGCATGCGCCCACCTACAATGAGCAGTTCTTC.

The rearrangement uses TRBV30 and TRBJ2-1; 16 bases match TRBD2. Per germline, CDR1 GTSNPN and CDR2 SVGIG (reference sequence). The CDR3 contains 18 residues. V was clipped by 1 base and J by 10 bases; unmatched bases: 13. The CDR3 bases are TGTGCCTGGAGTGCCGGGACTAGCGGGAGGGACGGACTGGGGGAGCAGTTCTTC. Amino acid sequence: CAWSAGTSGRDGLGEQFF.

A note on this clone: Other DNA sequences from this sample encode an identical CDR3 as well. The J gene is TRBJ2-5, the V gene TRBV20-1, with D uncertain. The V end was cut by 3 bases, the J end by 2 bases, with 7 bases between. CDR1 DFQATT and CDR2 SNEGSKA come from the germline V gene (reference sequence). The CDR3 consists of 12 residues. The CDR3 protein is CSASQDQETQYF. The CDR3 DNA is TGCAGTGCTAGTCAGGATCAAGAGACCCAGTACTTC.

CDR3 sequence: CASSPEPAVHTEAFF. CDR3 sequence (DNA): TGTGCCAGCAGTCCCGAGCCTGCAGTGCACACTGAAGCTTTCTTT. The chain joins TRBV7-8 to TRBJ1-1; D unclear. Looked up from germline, CDR1 is SGHVS and CDR2 is FQNEAQ. The V end was cut by 6 bases, the J end by 3 bases, with 17 bases between. This CDR3 spans 15 amino acids.

The chain recombines TRBV19 with TRBJ2-1; no firm D call. Germline V gene sequence: CDR1 LNHDA, CDR2 SQIVND (reference sequence). There are 13 residues in the CDR3. V shed 4 bases and J shed 4 bases, with 8 bases lying between them. The chain's CDR3 is CASSSQVYNEQFF. The CDR3 coding sequence is TGTGCCAGTAGTAGTCAGGTGTACAATGAGCAGTTCTTC.

The chain is built from TRBV6-2 or TRBV6-3 and TRBJ1-6; D remains ambiguous. This CDR3 is built from 18 residues. Germline-derived CDR1 and CDR2 are MNHEY and SVGEGT. V was pared by 2 bases and J by 0 bases, with 14 bases between. For the CDR3, the DNA is TGTGCCAGCAGTTACGAGGGTGCCGGAACCTCCTATAATTCACCCCTCCACTTT. Its protein is CASSYEGAGTSYNSPLHF.

The chain links TRBV5-1 to TRBJ1-5, with D uncertain. Germline CDR1 and CDR2: SGHRS and YFSETQ. The length of the CDR3 is 15 residues. V lost 1 base to trimming and J lost 1 base, with 9 bases between them. This CDR3 is CASSLSGQSNQPQHF. In DNA, the CDR3 is TGCGCCAGCAGCTTGAGTGGGCAGAGCAATCAGCCCCAGCATTTT.

V usage is TRBV11-3 and J usage is TRBJ2-7; maybe TRBD2 (5 bases). The CDR3 is 13 residues long. The V and J ends lost 2 bases and 2 bases respectively, with 7 bases between them. Germline CDR1 and CDR2: SGHNT and YENEEA. The CDR3 bases are TGTGCCAGCAGCTTAAAGGGAGCCTACGAGCAGTACTTC. As protein: CASSLKGAYEQYF.

The chain carries TRBV29-1 and TRBJ2-1, with 11 bases aligning to TRBD2. The V gene end was trimmed by 3 bases and the J gene end by 5 bases; junction bases not matched to a gene: 3. This CDR3 is 14 amino acids long. Germline V gene lookup returns CDR1 SQVTM and CDR2 ANQGSEA. CDR3 sequence (DNA): TGCAGCGTTGACCTAGCGGGGGGACACAATGAGCAGTTCTTC. Encoded protein: CSVDLAGGHNEQFF.